The 3 T cell receptor beta chains below all came from one sample that was sequenced in a study of cytomegalovirus exposure and HLA in healthy donors. Both 60 Vbeta primers and 13 Jbeta primers went into the PCR. Clones were read by immunoSEQ multiplex PCR, and TCRdb kept only the in-frame ones, dropping some. This sample has roughly 140,000 clones, with about 88% found just once. The sequenced sample consisted of PBMCs. These receptors originate from a woman in her late teens or twenties in good health and CMV-seronegative.

The V call is TRBV7-2, the J call TRBJ2-7; 7 bases fit TRBD1. V was clipped by 5 bases and J by 3 bases; unmatched bases: 10. The CDR3 has 15 amino acids. The germline V gene encodes CDR1 SGHTA and CDR2 FQGNSA. CDR3 DNA sequence: TGTGCCAGCAGCCCAGCAGGGGGTGGCAACTACGAGCAGTACTTC. It encodes CASSPAGGGNYEQYF.

This clone was detected only a few times. The V gene is TRBV7-2, the J gene TRBJ1-4; tentative D call: TRBD1 (6 bases). CDR3 length equals 15 residues. V dropped 5 bases and J dropped 8 bases, with 18 bases sitting between them. Looked up from germline, CDR1 is SGHTA and CDR2 is FQGNSA. This CDR3 reads CASSPTGIGSEKLFF. The CDR3 coding sequence is TGTGCCAGCAGCCCAACAGGGATTGGCTCGGAAAAACTGTTTTTT. Full variable domain (rest looked up from reference TRBV7-2 and TRBJ1-4): GAGVSQSPSNKVTEKGKDVELRCDPISGHTALYWYRQSLGQGLEFLIYFQGNSAPDKSGLPSDRFSAERTGGSVSTLTIQRTQQEDSAVYLCASSPTGIGSEKLFFGSGTQLSVL.

Details on this clone: The identical CDR3 is also encoded by other nucleotide sequences in the sample. This chain uses TRBV4-3 with TRBJ2-7; D perhaps matches TRBD1 (6 bases). Germline V lookup: CDR1 LGHNA, CDR2 YSLEER. The CDR3 covers 12 residues. Deletions cut 3 bases from V and 6 bases from J, with 9 bases between. CDR3 DNA sequence: TGCGCCAGCAGCCAGGGGGCCCTCGAGCAGTACTTC. Protein sequence: CASSQGALEQYF.